Each of the 13 T cell receptor beta chains below was sequenced from the same sample in a study of persistence of HIV-infected CD4 T cells. The immunoSEQ assay was version 4, run in survey mode. TCRdb's copy holds only in-frame clones and misses some; the assay was immunoSEQ multiplex PCR. The data show about 45,000 clones, with over 80% seen just once and over 3% held by the top ten. Cells were stimulated nonspecifically with anti-CD3/anti-CD28 magnetic beads. Sorting selected CD4+ T cells upregulating both CD40 ligand and CD69. Their specific antigens are unknown. Sequenced here: CD4+ T cells sorted from PBMCs after approximately 19-hour stimulation, sampled from a patient who received antiretroviral therapy. Source of these receptors: an adult woman with HIV who was CMV-seropositive.

This clone came up a few times. The rearrangement joins TRBV7-3 to TRBJ1-1, with 7 bases fitting TRBD1. The germline CDR1 and CDR2 sequences are SGHTA and FQGTGA. The V gene end was trimmed by 5 bases and the J gene end by 1 base; junction bases not matched to a gene: 1. CDR3 length: 13 amino acids. Written as DNA, the CDR3 is TGTGCCAGCAGCCGACAGGGGAACACTGAAGCTTTCTTT. Translating gives CASSRQGNTEAFF.

The CDR3: CASGTGDMLYGYTF. The CDR3, as DNA: TGTGCCAGCGGGACAGGGGATATGCTCTATGGCTACACCTTC. The V call is TRBV28, the J call TRBJ1-2, with 10 bases that match TRBD1. With V trimmed by 8 bases and J by 4 bases, 7 bases remained unmatched. The germline V gene has CDR1 MDHEN and CDR2 SYDVKM. This CDR3 contains 14 residues.

The chain is built from TRBV4-1 and TRBJ2-5; D gene unclear. In germline, CDR1 is MGHRA, CDR2 YSYEKL. The CDR3 sequence is 14 residues long. The V and J ends lost 0 bases and 5 bases respectively, with 10 bases between them. CDR3 amino acids: CASSQDPGSETQYF. CDR3 nucleotides: TGCGCCAGCAGCCAAGACCCTGGCAGTGAGACCCAGTACTTC.

The chain has TRBV6-4 and TRBJ1-5; D unclear. The V gene lost 0 bases and the J gene lost 2 bases, with 8 bases spanning the gap. CDR3 size: 15 residues. Germline assignment: CDR1 MRHNA and CDR2 SNTAGT. The CDR3, as DNA: TGTGCCAGCAGTGACTCGCGGGGTGGCAATCAGCCCCAGCATTTT. Translating it yields CASSDSRGGNQPQHF.

The chain is built from TRBV5-6 and TRBJ2-7, with 8 bases fitting TRBD2. CDR3 size: 15 residues. Trimming removed 3 bases from V and 4 bases from J; junction bases left unmatched: 9. CDR1 and CDR2 from the germline V gene are SGHDT and YYEEEE. The CDR3 loop reads CASSSGLLAVYEQYF. CDR3 sequence (DNA): TGTGCCAGCAGCTCTGGCCTACTAGCGGTATACGAGCAGTACTTC.

The DNA for the CDR3 is TGTGCCAGCAGTCTGGGGAATTCTGACTACACCTTC. It yields the protein CASSLGNSDYTF. This chain links TRBV12-3 or TRBV12-4 with TRBJ1-2; D unclear. CDR3 size: 12 residues. Trimming took 5 bases from V and 10 from J, leaving 14 bases between them.

The chain carries TRBV7-9 and TRBJ1-5; possibly TRBD1 for D (6 bases). The V end lost 3 bases, the J end lost 6 bases, and 15 bases lay between the germline ends. Germline V gene sequence: CDR1 SEHNR, CDR2 FQNEAQ (reference sequence). CDR3 length: 15 residues. The CDR3 reads CASSFGGGGGQPQHF. For the CDR3, the DNA is TGTGCCAGCAGCTTCGGTGGGGGAGGGGGTCAGCCCCAGCATTTT.

Of note for this clone: The sample contains more than one DNA sequence encoding this CDR3. CDR3 loop: CASSVGGYTEAFF. CDR3 DNA: TGTGCCAGCAGCGTAGGAGGGTACACTGAAGCTTTCTTT. The V gene is TRBV9, the J gene TRBJ1-1; D gene unclear. The CDR3 loop spans 13 amino acids. The V gene lost 0 bases and the J gene lost 3 bases, with 6 bases spanning the gap. From germline, CDR1 is SGDLS and CDR2 YYNGEE.

The chain recombines TRBV4-1 with TRBJ2-1, with 8 nucleotides matching TRBD2. The germline CDR1 and CDR2 sequences are MGHRA and YSYEKL. The CDR3 extends over 16 amino acids. V dropped 0 bases and J dropped 3; count of bases not matched to a gene: 4. In DNA, the CDR3 is TGCGCCAGCAGCCAAGACAGCGGGAGAAGCTACAATGAGCAGTTCTTC. Its protein product is CASSQDSGRSYNEQFF.

This CDR3 reads CASQKTTGDGYTF. The CDR3, as DNA: TGTGCCAGTCAGAAGACCACAGGGGATGGCTACACCTTC. This sequence joins TRBV6-5 and TRBJ1-2; the match to TRBD1 covers 7 bases. Germline assignment: CDR1 MNHEY and CDR2 SVGAGI. This CDR3 is 13 amino acids long. J was trimmed by 6 bases and V by 9 bases; bases with no gene match: 10.

This clone is deemed medium-sized. Compared with germline, one end of the junction differs, possibly owing to a read error. The gene calls are TRBV5-4 and TRBJ1-6; 8 bases are shared with TRBD1. Germline-derived CDR1 and CDR2 are SGHNT and YYREEE (reference sequence). The CDR3 runs 16 residues. The CDR3 DNA sequence: TGTGCCAGCAGCTTGACAGGGGGGGGATATAGTTCACCCCTCCACTTT. Residues: CASSLTGGGYSSPLHF.

This sequence joins TRBV7-2 and TRBJ2-3; D possibly corresponds to TRBD2 (6 bases). The CDR3 length is 15 residues. V was shortened by 4 bases and J by 2 bases, with 13 bases between the two germline ends. Germline V gene lookup returns CDR1 SGHTA and CDR2 FQGNSA. The chain's CDR3 is CASSWAGSLTDTQYF. The DNA for the CDR3 is TGTGCCAGCAGCTGGGCGGGATCCCTCACAGATACGCAGTATTTT.

This clone was detected a few times. This chain connects TRBV14 to TRBJ1-2; the D is unclear. CDR1 and CDR2 (germline): SGHDN, FVKESK. V was trimmed by 1 base and J by 3 bases, leaving 21 bases between them. This CDR3 region has 18 residues. The CDR3 sequence is CASSQGRSKNSWDYGYTF. In DNA, the CDR3 is TGTGCCAGCAGCCAAGGCCGGAGTAAAAACTCTTGGGACTATGGCTACACCTTC.